This record covers a single T cell receptor (beta chain). Study processing details: Reference gene primer amplification gave estimated nucleated cell counts. TCRdb keeps only in-frame clones here, not all; method: immunoSEQ multiplex PCR. The D gene and trimming were derived from the DNA, and the V and J assignments and clone size from that table. The sample has around 170,000 clones; 80% to 90% are singletons. These data are taken from a study of blood T cell repertoires in COVID-19. Study-level information: Donors in the United States, Italy and Spain gave samples during acute or convalescent COVID-19. T cells, B-cell-depleted T cells, or PBMCs supplied cDNA or gDNA.

The germline V and J ends were trimmed by 9 bases and 3 bases, with 21 bases remaining between them. This CDR3 contains 15 residues. CDR1 is MDHEN, CDR2 SYDVKM, per germline. Sequencing was performed on peripheral blood. The J gene is TRBJ2-7, the V gene TRBV28; D may be TRBD2 (6 bases). The receptor was isolated from a man younger than 35 who had recovered from COVID-19. The CDR3 sequence is CASSPGVSIFYEQYF. Written as DNA, the CDR3 is TGTGCCAGTTCCCCGGGGGTTTCGATTTTCTACGAGCAGTACTTC.